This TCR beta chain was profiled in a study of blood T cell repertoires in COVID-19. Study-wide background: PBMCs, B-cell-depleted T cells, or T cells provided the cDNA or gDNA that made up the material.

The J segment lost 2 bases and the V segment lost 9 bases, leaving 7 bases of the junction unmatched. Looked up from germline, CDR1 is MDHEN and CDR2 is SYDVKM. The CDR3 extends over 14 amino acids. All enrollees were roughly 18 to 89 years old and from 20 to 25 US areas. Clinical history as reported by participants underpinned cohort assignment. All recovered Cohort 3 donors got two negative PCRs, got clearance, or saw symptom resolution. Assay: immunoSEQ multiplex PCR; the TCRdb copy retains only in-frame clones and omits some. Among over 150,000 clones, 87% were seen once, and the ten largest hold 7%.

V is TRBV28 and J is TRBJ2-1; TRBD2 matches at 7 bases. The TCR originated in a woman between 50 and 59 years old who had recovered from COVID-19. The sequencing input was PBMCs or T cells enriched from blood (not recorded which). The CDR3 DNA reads TGTGCCAGTTCGAGACTAGCCGCCTACAATGAGCAGTTCTTC. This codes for CASSRLAAYNEQFF.